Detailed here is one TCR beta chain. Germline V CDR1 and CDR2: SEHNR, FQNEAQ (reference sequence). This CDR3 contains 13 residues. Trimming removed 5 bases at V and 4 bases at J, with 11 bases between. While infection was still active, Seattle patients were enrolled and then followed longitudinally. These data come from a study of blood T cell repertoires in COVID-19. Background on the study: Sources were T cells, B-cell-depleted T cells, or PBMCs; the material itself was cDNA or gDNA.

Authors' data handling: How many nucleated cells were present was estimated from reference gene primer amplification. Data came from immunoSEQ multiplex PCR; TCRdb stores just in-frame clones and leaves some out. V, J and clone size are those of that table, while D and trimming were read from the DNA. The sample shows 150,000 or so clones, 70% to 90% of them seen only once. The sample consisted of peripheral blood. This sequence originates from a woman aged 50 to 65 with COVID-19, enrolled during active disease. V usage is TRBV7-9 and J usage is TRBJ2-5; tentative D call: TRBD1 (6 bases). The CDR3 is CASSPRDIETQYF. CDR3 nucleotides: TGTGCCAGCAGCCCCCGGGACATAGAGACCCAGTACTTC.